This TCR beta chain was sequenced for a study of CD8 T cells in ankylosing spondylitis (dated by TCRdb to the late 2010s). For the study in its entirety: To find TCR variants linked to disease, the study profiled T cell receptor beta repertoires in ankylosing spondylitis patients and healthy donors. The whole study cohort included over a hundred healthy donors and 25 ankylosing spondylitis patients. Peripheral blood was sampled, and synovial fluid was additionally collected from ankylosing spondylitis patients.

V loses 5 bases, J loses 4 bases, and the germline ends lie 20 bases apart. According to the germline V gene, CDR1 reads SGHVS and CDR2 reads FQNEAQ. The CDR3 numbers 16 residues from cysteine through phenylalanine. Only CDR3 DNA is held: 48 bases, read in frame from base 1. Of note for this clonotype: It lacks a known antigen. Base qualities were left out, and no much larger clone turns up one base away.

Sequencing relied on an Illumina HiSeq 2500. TCR beta libraries were prepared by quantitative 5'-RACE with molecular barcodes. Concerning the study's data processing: Disease-linked TCR variants were identified with a new computational method built on a probabilistic model of VDJ rearrangement. TCRdb ran its own pipeline on the public reads, namely fastp trimming at Q25 and MiXCR clone calling, and kept in-frame beta chains. Every distinct CDR3 protein forms one entry, paired with its most common genes and DNA. TCRdb's processing, not the authors', yielded these V and J calls. In this sample the table shows 390,000 or so distinct CDR3 sequences, 20% to 25% of which occur a single time. The ten largest account for about a sixth of the sample. The research as a whole found: A CD8+ phenotype was shown by the disease-linked clones, which were found at relatively low frequencies in peripheral blood. The disease-linked clones were reported as significantly enriched in matched synovial fluid samples from ankylosing spondylitis patients. Blood from ankylosing spondylitis patients appeared to be characterized by a TCR beta motif made up of fewer than ten highly homologous amino acid variants. Some motif variants had previously been reported in the synovial fluid and blood of reactive arthritis patients, which suggests shared mechanisms of disease initiation.

The chain links TRBV7-8 with TRBJ1-2; the D gene is perhaps TRBD1, from 5 matching bases. This clonotype was sampled from a male donor with ankylosing spondylitis. The sample was blood, either unsorted or a sorted T cell fraction (not recorded which). The nucleotide sequence is TGTGCCAGCAGCCTTGGGGGAGGACACCTAGGCTATGGCTACACCTTC. Translated, it reads CASSLGGGHLGYGYTF.